This record looks at one T cell receptor beta chain sequence and its context. Its target is not known. Profiling relied on immunoSEQ multiplex PCR, and the TCRdb table lists in-frame clones only, not all of them. Of fewer than 70,000 clones in the sample, roughly nine tenths were seen once. This sample is part of a study of chemoradiotherapy in HPV16-positive cancers. This CDR3 contains 16 residues. J was trimmed by 6 bases and V by 4 bases; bases with no gene match: 14. Germline lookup yields CDR1 SGHRS and CDR2 YFSETQ. Study-level results: The functional HPV-specific definition rests on just a couple of HPV16-positive patients. Non-HPV-specific T cells did not expand in tumors during treatment, whereas candidate HPV-specific clones and E7-related motifs did.

This TCR derives from a human donor with HPV-associated anogenital cancer. Specimen: blood, collected from a patient who underwent chemoradiotherapy. The chain combines TRBV5-1 with TRBJ2-7; 9 bases fit TRBD1. CDR3 bases: TGCGCCAGCAGCCTGGAAGGTTCACAGGGGGCCCGCGAGCAGTACTTC. Its translation: CASSLEGSQGAREQYF.